This TCR beta chain was sequenced in a study of blood T cell repertoires in COVID-19. Study in general: The United States, Italy and Spain were the sources of the acute and convalescent COVID-19 samples. T cells, B-cell-depleted T cells, or PBMCs provided the cDNA or gDNA that served as material.

Germline lookup yields CDR1 MNHEY and CDR2 SVGAGI. CDR3 length: 15 residues. Germline trimming cut 5 bases from V and 4 bases from J; bases unmatched to any gene: 7. As originally analysed: Counts of nucleated cells, estimated from reference gene primer amplification, were obtained. Generated by immunoSEQ multiplex PCR, the TCRdb table keeps only in-frame clones and is missing some. From that table come the V and J calls and clone size; the DNA was used to work out D and trimming. This sample carries 200,000 to 250,000 clones, over 75% of them seen once, and the ten largest clones take 3% to 4%. Sequencing used PBMCs or T cells enriched from blood (not recorded which). The rearrangement links TRBV6-5 to TRBJ1-5; 8 bases map to TRBD1. The TCR originated in a woman in her 30s who had been exposed to COVID-19. CDR3 DNA sequence: TGTGCCAGCAGTCCCCTGGGACAGGCGAATCAGCCCCAGCATTTT. Protein product: CASSPLGQANQPQHF.